This TCR beta chain was observed in a study of cytomegalovirus exposure and HLA in healthy donors. Trimming removed 1 base from V and 4 bases from J, with 10 bases in between. The germline V gene has CDR1 SGHNT and CDR2 YYREEE (reference sequence). This CDR3 contains 14 residues. The PCR used 60 Vbeta and 13 Jbeta primers. TCRdb keeps only in-frame clones here, not all; method: immunoSEQ multiplex PCR. The data contain about 95,000 clones, 60% to 80% of them seen just once; the ten biggest clones take up about 15%. This chain joins TRBV5-4 and TRBJ2-3; D is unclear. The source of this sequence is a woman in her forties or fifties in good health and CMV-seropositive. The sequencing sample was made of PBMCs. CDR3 nucleotides: TGTGCCAGCAGCTTGTTTTATGACTCAGATACGCAGTATTTT. As protein: CASSLFYDSDTQYF.